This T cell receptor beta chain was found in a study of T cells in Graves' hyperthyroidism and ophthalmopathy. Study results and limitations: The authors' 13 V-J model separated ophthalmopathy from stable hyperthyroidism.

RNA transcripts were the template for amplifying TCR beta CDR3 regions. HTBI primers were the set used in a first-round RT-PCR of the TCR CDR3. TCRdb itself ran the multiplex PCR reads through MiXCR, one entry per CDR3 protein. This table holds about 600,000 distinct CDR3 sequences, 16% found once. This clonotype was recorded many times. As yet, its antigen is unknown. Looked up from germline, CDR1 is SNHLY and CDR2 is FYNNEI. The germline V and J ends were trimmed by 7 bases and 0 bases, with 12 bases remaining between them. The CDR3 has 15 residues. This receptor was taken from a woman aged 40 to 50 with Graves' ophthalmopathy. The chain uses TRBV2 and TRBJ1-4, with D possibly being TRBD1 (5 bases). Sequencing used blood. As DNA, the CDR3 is TGTGCCAGCACAGGGACTCTAGCAACTAATGAAAAACTGTTTTTT. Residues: CASTGTLATNEKLFF.